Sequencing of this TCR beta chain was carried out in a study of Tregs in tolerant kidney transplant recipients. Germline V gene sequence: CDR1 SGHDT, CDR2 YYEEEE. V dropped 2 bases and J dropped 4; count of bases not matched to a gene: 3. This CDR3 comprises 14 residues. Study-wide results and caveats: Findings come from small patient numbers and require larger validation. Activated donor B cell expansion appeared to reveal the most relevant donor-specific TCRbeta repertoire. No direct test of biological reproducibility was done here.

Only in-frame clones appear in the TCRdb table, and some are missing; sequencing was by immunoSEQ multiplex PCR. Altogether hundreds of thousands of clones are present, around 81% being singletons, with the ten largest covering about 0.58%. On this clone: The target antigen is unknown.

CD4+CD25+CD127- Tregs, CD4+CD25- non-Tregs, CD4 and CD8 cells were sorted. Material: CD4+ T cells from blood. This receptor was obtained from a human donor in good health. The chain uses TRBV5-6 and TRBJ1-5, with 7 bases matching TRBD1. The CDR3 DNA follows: TGTGCCAGCAGCTTCCGGGACAGAAATCAGCCCCAGCATTTT. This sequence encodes CASSFRDRNQPQHF.